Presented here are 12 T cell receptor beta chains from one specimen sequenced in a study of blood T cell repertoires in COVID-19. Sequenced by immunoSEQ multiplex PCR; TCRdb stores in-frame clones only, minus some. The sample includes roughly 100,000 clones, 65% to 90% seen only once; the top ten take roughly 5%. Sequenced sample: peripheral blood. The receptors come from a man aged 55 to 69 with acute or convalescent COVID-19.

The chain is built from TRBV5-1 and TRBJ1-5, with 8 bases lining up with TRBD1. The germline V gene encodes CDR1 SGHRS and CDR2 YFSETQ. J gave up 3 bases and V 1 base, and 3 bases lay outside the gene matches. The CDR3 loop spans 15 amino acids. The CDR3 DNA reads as TGCGCCAGCAGCTTGTGGGGACAGGACAATCAGCCCCAGCATTTT. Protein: CASSLWGQDNQPQHF.

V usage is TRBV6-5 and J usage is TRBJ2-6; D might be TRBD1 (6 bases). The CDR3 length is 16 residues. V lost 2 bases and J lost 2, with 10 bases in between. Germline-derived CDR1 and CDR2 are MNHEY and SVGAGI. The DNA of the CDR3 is TGTGCCAGCAGTTACGATAGGGGGACTGGGGCCAACGTCCTGACTTTC. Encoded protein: CASSYDRGTGANVLTF.

CDR3 protein: CASSQERTGGWQPQHF. The CDR3 DNA reads TGCGCCAGCAGCCAAGAGAGGACAGGGGGCTGGCAGCCCCAGCATTTT. The chain combines TRBV4-1 with TRBJ1-5; 11 bases line up with TRBD1. Trimming cost V 0 bases and J 7 bases; bases outside gene matches: 5. CDR1 and CDR2 from the germline V gene are MGHRA and YSYEKL. CDR3 length: 16 residues.

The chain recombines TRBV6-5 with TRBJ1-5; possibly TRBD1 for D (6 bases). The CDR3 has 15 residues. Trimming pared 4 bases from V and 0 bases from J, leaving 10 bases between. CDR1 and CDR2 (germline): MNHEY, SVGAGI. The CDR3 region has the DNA TGTGCCAGCAGTTTGGGACACTATAGCAATCAGCCCCAGCATTTT. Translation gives CASSLGHYSNQPQHF.

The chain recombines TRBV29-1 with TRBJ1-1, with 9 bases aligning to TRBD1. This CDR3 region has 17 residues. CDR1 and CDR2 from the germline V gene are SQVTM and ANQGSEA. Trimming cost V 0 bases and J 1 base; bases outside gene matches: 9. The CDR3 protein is CSVEDFWTGASNTEAFF. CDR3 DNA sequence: TGCAGCGTTGAAGATTTTTGGACAGGGGCCTCGAACACTGAAGCTTTCTTT.

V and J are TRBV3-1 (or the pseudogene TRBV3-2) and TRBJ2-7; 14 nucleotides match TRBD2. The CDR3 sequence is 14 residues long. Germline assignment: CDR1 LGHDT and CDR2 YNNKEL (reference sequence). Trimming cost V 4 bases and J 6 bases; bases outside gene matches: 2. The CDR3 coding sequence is TGTGCCAGCAGCCCCGGACTAGCGGGAGGCGAGCAGTACTTC. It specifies CASSPGLAGGEQYF.

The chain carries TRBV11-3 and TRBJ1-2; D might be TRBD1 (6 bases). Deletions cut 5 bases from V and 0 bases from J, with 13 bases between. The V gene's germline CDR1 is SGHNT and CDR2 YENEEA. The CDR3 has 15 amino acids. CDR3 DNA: TGTGCCAGCAGCGCACCGGGACAAGCTAACTATGGCTACACCTTC. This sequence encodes CASSAPGQANYGYTF.

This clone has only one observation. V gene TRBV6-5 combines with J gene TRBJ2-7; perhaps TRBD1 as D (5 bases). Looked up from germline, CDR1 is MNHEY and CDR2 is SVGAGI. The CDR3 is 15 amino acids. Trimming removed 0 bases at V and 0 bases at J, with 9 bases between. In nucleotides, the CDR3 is TGTGCCAGCAGTTACTCGTCGACAGTCTCCTACGAGCAGTACTTC. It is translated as CASSYSSTVSYEQYF.

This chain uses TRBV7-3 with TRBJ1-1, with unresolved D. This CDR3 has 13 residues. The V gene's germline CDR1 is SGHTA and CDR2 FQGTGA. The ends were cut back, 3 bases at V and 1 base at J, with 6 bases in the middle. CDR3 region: CASSFQENTEAFF. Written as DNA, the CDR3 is TGTGCCAGCAGCTTTCAGGAGAACACTGAAGCTTTCTTT.

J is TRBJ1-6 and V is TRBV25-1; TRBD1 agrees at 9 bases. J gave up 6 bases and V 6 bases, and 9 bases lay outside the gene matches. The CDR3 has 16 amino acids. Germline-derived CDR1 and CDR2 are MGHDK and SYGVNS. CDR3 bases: TGTGCCAGCAGACCGGGACAGGGAGGTAGTAATTCACCCCTCCACTTT. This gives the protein CASRPGQGGSNSPLHF.

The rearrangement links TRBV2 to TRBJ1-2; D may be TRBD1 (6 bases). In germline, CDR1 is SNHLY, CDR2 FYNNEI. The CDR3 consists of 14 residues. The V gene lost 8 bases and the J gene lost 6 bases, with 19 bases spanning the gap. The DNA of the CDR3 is TGTGCCAGCTCTGCGGGGGGGGCCGTTCATGGCTACACCTTC. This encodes CASSAGGAVHGYTF. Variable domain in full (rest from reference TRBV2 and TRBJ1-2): EPEVTQTPSHQVTQMGQEVILRCVPISNHLYFYWYRQILGQKVEFLVSFYNNEISEKSEIFDDQFSVERPDGSNFTLKIRSTKLEDSAMYFCASSAGGAVHGYTFGSGTRLTVV.

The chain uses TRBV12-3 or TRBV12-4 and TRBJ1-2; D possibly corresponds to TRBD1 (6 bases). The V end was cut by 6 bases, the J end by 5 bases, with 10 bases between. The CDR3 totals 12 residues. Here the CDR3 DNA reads TGTGCCAGCAGCCCAGGGGTGTATGGCTACACCTTC. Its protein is CASSPGVYGYTF.